What follows is one T cell receptor beta chain and its context. Profiled with immunoSEQ multiplex PCR; TCRdb holds only in-frame clones, not every one. The sample includes approximately 440,000 clones, 88% of them seen just once. These data originate in a study of blood T cell repertoires in COVID-19. Trimming removed 3 bases at V and 2 bases at J, with 11 bases between. The length of the CDR3 is 16 residues. Germline CDR1 reads MRHNA; CDR2 reads SNTAGT. V usage is TRBV6-4 and J usage is TRBJ2-6; D may be TRBD1 (6 bases). The TCR was taken from a woman between 50 and 59 years old with COVID-19, enrolled during active disease. Sequencing was performed on peripheral blood. CDR3 loop: CASSDLGGPGANVLTF. As DNA, the CDR3 is TGTGCCAGCAGTGATCTTGGGGGCCCTGGGGCCAACGTCCTGACTTTC.